Listed below are T cell receptor beta chains from one sample, sequenced in a study of T cells after posttransplantation cyclophosphamide. This table comes from immunoSEQ multiplex PCR, and its TCRdb copy is limited to in-frame clones, with some not included. The data contain about 18,000 clones, roughly 83% of them singletons. The specimen sequenced was memory CD4+ T cells sorted from blood. These receptors all stem from a young man in good health and a related stem cell transplant donor. Both conserved end residues are part of each CDR3. Fields, in order: J gene, D gene, clone size, V gene, CDR3 protein, CDR3 DNA. D genes are given only for firm matches. Size tells how often a clone was seen (once, few, many) or the class of an expanded clone, and some rows leave it out.

TRBJ1-2 | NA | NA | TRBV6-5 | CASGGSRSLYGYTF | TGTGCCAGTGGGGGGAGCAGAAGCCTCTATGGCTACACCTTC
TRBJ2-3 | TRBD1 | NA | TRBV7-6 | CASSPNTGASTDTQYF | TGTGCCAGCAGCCCTAATACAGGGGCTAGCACAGATACGCAGTATTTT
TRBJ2-1 | TRBD1 | NA | TRBV28 | CASITPGKGAGNEQFF | TGTGCCAGCATTACCCCGGGGAAGGGGGCTGGCAATGAGCAGTTCTTC
TRBJ1-3 | NA | NA | TRBV5-1 | CASSLVPMSSGNTIYF | TGCGCCAGCAGCTTGGTACCGATGAGCTCTGGAAACACCATATATTTT
TRBJ2-2 | TRBD1 | NA | TRBV27 | CASSPGQGAYANTGELFF | TGTGCCAGCAGTCCGGGACAGGGGGCTTACGCGAACACCGGGGAGCTGTTTTTT
TRBJ2-1 | TRBD2 | NA | TRBV27 | CASSPRLAGASSSYNEQFF | TGTGCCAGCAGTCCCCGGCTAGCGGGGGCCTCGAGCTCCTACAATGAGCAGTTCTTC
TRBJ2-5 | NA | NA | TRBV2 | CASSGWGGDQETQYF | TGTGCCAGCAGTGGGTGGGGGGGCGACCAAGAGACCCAGTACTTC
TRBJ2-3 | TRBD2 | NA | TRBV5-1 | CASSPVSGGSSLTQYF | TGCGCCAGCAGCCCCGTGAGCGGGGGTTCCTCTCTTACGCAGTATTTT
TRBJ1-2 | NA | once | TRBV29-1 | CSVETGQGSGYTF | TGCAGCGTTGAAACTGGCCAGGGGAGTGGCTACACCTTC
TRBJ2-1 | TRBD2 | NA | TRBV6-6 | CASGLAGGVYNEQFF | TGTGCCAGCGGACTAGCGGGGGGGGTCTACAATGAGCAGTTCTTC
TRBJ2-7 | NA | NA | TRBV6-1 | CASSEEHSYEQYF | TGTGCCAGCAGTGAAGAGCACTCCTACGAGCAGTACTTC
TRBJ1-1 | NA | NA | TRBV5-1 | CASSLAGLTNTEAFF | TGCGCCAGCAGCTTGGCGGGACTTACTAACACTGAAGCTTTCTTT
TRBJ1-5 | NA | NA | TRBV28 | CASRARSNQPQHF | TGTGCCAGCAGAGCCAGGAGCAATCAGCCCCAGCATTTT
TRBJ1-1 | NA | NA | TRBV7-7 | CASSLSVNTEAFF | TGTGCCAGCAGCTTGTCTGTGAACACTGAAGCTTTCTTT
TRBJ2-7 | TRBD1 | NA | TRBV18 | CASSPPGQGSPYEQYF | TGTGCCAGCTCACCACCAGGACAGGGGTCCCCCTACGAGCAGTACTTC
TRBJ1-2 | NA | NA | TRBV6-5 | CASSYSRGYGYTF | TGTGCCAGCAGTTACTCGAGGGGGTATGGCTACACCTTC
TRBJ2-5 | TRBD1 | NA | TRBV7-2 | CASSPRTGGETQYF | TGTGCCAGCAGCCCCCGGACAGGGGGAGAGACCCAGTACTTC
TRBJ1-1 | NA | NA | TRBV5-6 | CASSSGWGGVTEAFF | TGTGCCAGCAGCTCTGGTTGGGGAGGGGTAACTGAAGCTTTCTTT
TRBJ2-5 | TRBD1 | NA | TRBV7-2 | CASSVTGGLVKAQYF | TGTGCCAGCAGCGTAACAGGGGGTCTGGTGAAGGCCCAGTACTTC
TRBJ2-5 | TRBD1 | NA | TRBV5-8 | CASSYQRGGAETQYF | TGTGCCAGCAGCTATCAGAGAGGGGGCGCAGAGACCCAGTACTTC
TRBJ1-2 | TRBD1 | NA | TRBV29-1 | CSVAPGQGAYGYTF | TGCAGCGTTGCCCCGGGACAGGGGGCCTATGGCTACACCTTC
TRBJ2-7 | NA | once | TRBV7-9 | CASSPGGGDEQYF | TGTGCCAGCAGCCCCGGGGGAGGAGACGAGCAGTACTTC
TRBJ1-1 | NA | NA | TRBV9 | CASSVVSGNTEAFF | TGTGCCAGCAGCGTAGTATCAGGGAACACTGAAGCTTTCTTT
TRBJ1-2 | TRBD1 | NA | TRBV19 | CASSTPSGTGYYGYTF | TGTGCCAGTAGTACCCCCTCCGGGACAGGGTATTATGGCTACACCTTC
TRBJ2-2 | TRBD1 | NA | TRBV2 | CASRGTGLLGELFF | TGTGCCAGCAGAGGGACAGGGCTTTTAGGGGAGCTGTTTTTT
TRBJ1-3 | NA | NA | TRBV6-1 | CASSVREIANTIYF | TGTGCCAGCAGTGTTAGGGAGATTGCAAACACCATATATTTT
TRBJ2-6 | NA | NA | TRBV4-1 | CASSQGTGFGANVLTF | TGCGCCAGCAGCCAAGGTACAGGTTTTGGGGCCAACGTCCTGACTTTC
TRBJ1-4 | NA | NA | TRBV11-2 | CASSSLQRQTNEKLFF | TGTGCCAGCAGTTCGCTACAGCGGCAAACTAATGAAAAACTGTTTTTT
TRBJ1-6 | TRBD1 | NA | TRBV5-1 | CASSLATGSNSPLHF | TGCGCCAGCAGCTTGGCGACAGGGTCGAATTCACCCCTCCACTTT
TRBJ1-2 | NA | NA | TRBV5-4 | CASSRGIRDYGYTF | TGTGCCAGCAGCCGGGGTATAAGGGACTATGGCTACACCTTC
TRBJ2-7 | TRBD1 | once | TRBV5-1 | CASRGDRGLDEQYF | TGCGCCAGCAGGGGGGACAGGGGGCTGGACGAGCAGTACTTC
TRBJ2-3 | TRBD2 | NA | TRBV11-2 | CASSLGAGRGKATDTQYF | TGTGCCAGCAGCTTAGGGGCAGGGCGGGGGAAGGCTACAGATACGCAGTATTTT
TRBJ1-5 | NA | NA | TRBV6-1 | CASSVNRNYDQPQHF | TGTGCCAGCAGTGTTAACAGGAATTACGACCAGCCCCAGCATTTT
TRBJ2-7 | TRBD1 | NA | TRBV25-1 | CASGSGQKFYEQYF | TGTGCCAGCGGCTCGGGACAGAAATTCTACGAGCAGTACTTC
TRBJ2-7 | TRBD1 | NA | TRBV7-2 | CASRAGGIYEQYF | TGTGCCAGCAGGGCAGGGGGCATCTACGAGCAGTACTTC
TRBJ1-6 | TRBD1 | NA | TRBV6-1 | CASSVAPPGQGTNSPLHF | TGTGCCAGCAGTGTGGCACCACCGGGACAGGGGACCAATTCACCCCTCCACTTT
TRBJ2-3 | NA | NA | TRBV9 | CARLLGGREDTDTQYF | TGTGCCAGGCTCTTAGGGGGCAGGGAGGACACAGATACGCAGTATTTT
TRBJ1-1 | NA | NA | TRBV10-3 | CAISERGTEAFF | TGTGCCATCAGTGAGAGGGGGACTGAAGCTTTCTTT
TRBJ2-7 | NA | NA | TRBV10-3 | CAISAFSSSYEQYF | TGTGCCATCAGCGCCTTTTCTAGCTCCTACGAGCAGTACTTC
TRBJ1-6 | TRBD1 | NA | TRBV25-1 | CASSAGTGGNSPLHF | TGTGCCAGCAGTGCAGGGACAGGGGGAAATTCACCCCTCCACTTT
TRBJ2-7 | TRBD1 | NA | TRBV5-6 | CASSSEVPQGAYEQYF | TGTGCCAGCAGCTCCGAGGTACCCCAGGGGGCATACGAGCAGTACTTC
TRBJ1-5 | TRBD1 | NA | TRBV19 | CASTYGTGAHQPQHF | TGTGCCAGTACCTACGGGACAGGGGCCCATCAGCCCCAGCATTTT
TRBJ1-2 | NA | NA | TRBV7-9 | CASSLVTAGLYGYTF | TGTGCCAGCAGCTTAGTCACAGCGGGCCTCTATGGCTACACCTTC
TRBJ2-1 | NA | NA | TRBV6-6 | CASSQARYEQFF | TGTGCCAGCAGCCAAGCACGGTATGAGCAGTTCTTC
TRBJ2-7 | TRBD1 | NA | TRBV19 | CASSISGQGIYEQYF | TGTGCCAGTAGTATTTCCGGACAGGGTATTTACGAGCAGTACTTC
TRBJ1-2 | NA | once | TRBV7-3 | CASSQQGTDGYTF | TGTGCCAGCAGCCAGCAGGGGACGGATGGCTACACCTTC
TRBJ2-7 | NA | NA | TRBV6-5 | CASRRRPEIAYEQYF | TGTGCCAGCAGACGCAGGCCAGAGATAGCCTACGAGCAGTACTTC
TRBJ2-2 | NA | NA | TRBV7-2 | CASSLGTNTGELFF | TGTGCCAGCAGCTTAGGGACAAACACCGGGGAGCTGTTTTTT
TRBJ2-1 | NA | NA | TRBV5-1 | CASSLTPSDNEQFF | TGCGCCAGCAGCTTAACACCTTCCGACAATGAGCAGTTCTTC
TRBJ1-1 | NA | once | TRBV28 | CASTTWGPKNTEAFF | TGTGCCAGCACTACCTGGGGGCCAAAGAACACTGAAGCTTTCTTT
TRBJ1-6 | NA | NA | TRBV7-9 | CASSPSVDSPLHF | TGTGCCAGCAGCCCCTCGGTAGATTCACCCCTCCACTTT
TRBJ1-5 | NA | NA | TRBV7-8 | CASSWGVTFSNQPQHF | TGTGCCAGCAGCTGGGGGGTGACATTCAGCAATCAGCCCCAGCATTTT
TRBJ1-1 | TRBD1 | NA | TRBV29-1 | CSVGTGGPMNTEAFF | TGCAGCGTTGGGACAGGGGGACCGATGAACACTGAAGCTTTCTTT
TRBJ2-3 | TRBD2 | NA | TRBV11-1 | CASSRTSGTDTQYF | TGTGCCAGCAGCCGGACTAGCGGCACAGATACGCAGTATTTT